This entry lists 30 T cell receptor beta chains sequenced from one sample in a study of human T cells and chemical hapten exposure. TCRdb analysed the RACE reads with MiXCR anew, one entry per CDR3 protein. The table has some 110,000 distinct CDR3 sequences, around 10% seen once. Time point specified: patch test 1, 2 weeks after DPC sensitization. Treatment of the sample: therapeutic diphenylcyclopropenone sensitization with weekly scalp DPC. The sample in question was whole blood, obtained in connection with sensitization to the hapten diphenylcyclopropenone (DPC). The receptor source for this set is a woman in her forties or fifties with alopecia areata. Some clones in this sample may be carry-over from other donors' samples.

This chain links TRBV7-2 with TRBJ2-7; tentatively, D is TRBD1 (5 bases). Germline V gene data show CDR1 as SGHTA and CDR2 as FQGNSA. Trimming stripped 1 base from V and 6 bases from J, with 13 bases between. The CDR3 has 14 amino acids. As DNA, the CDR3 is TGTGCCAGCAGCTTAGAAGGGTTAGGGGCCGAGCAGTACTTC. Its translation: CASSLEGLGAEQYF.

This clonotype has a count of ten or more. The chain joins TRBV3-1 to TRBJ2-2, with unresolved D. The V gene lost 3 bases and the J gene lost 6 bases, with 8 bases spanning the gap. In germline, CDR1 is LGHDT, CDR2 YNNKEL (reference sequence). The CDR3 sequence is 13 residues long. CDR3 DNA: TGTGCCAGCAGCCAGAACACCCCCGGGGAGCTGTTTTTT. It codes for CASSQNTPGELFF.

The chain combines TRBV25-1 with TRBJ1-1; 12 positions agree with TRBD1. Germline CDR1 MGHDK, CDR2 SYGVNS. The CDR3 has 14 amino acids. Trimming at V came to 6 bases and at J to 6 bases, leaving 5 bases not matched to a gene. DNA of the CDR3: TGTGCCAGCAGGGGACAGGGGGCTGTCGCTGAAGCTTTCTTT. Protein: CASRGQGAVAEAFF.

Ten or more counts support this clonotype. This chain links TRBV14 with TRBJ2-2; D ambiguous. V was shortened by 4 bases and J by 0 bases, with 3 bases between the two germline ends. The CDR3 covers 13 residues. Germline lookup yields CDR1 SGHDN and CDR2 FVKESK. CDR3 coding DNA: TGTGCCAGCAGCCGATCGAACACCGGGGAGCTGTTTTTT. It is translated as CASSRSNTGELFF. Combining the CDR3 with reference TRBV14 and TRBJ2-2 gives the whole variable domain EAGVTQFPSHSVIEKGQTVTLRCDPISGHDNLYWYRRVMGKEIKFLLHFVKESKQDESGMPNNRFLAERTGGTYSTLKVQPAELEDSGVYFCASSRSNTGELFFGEGSRLTVL.

This clonotype was seen many times. The chain carries TRBV20-1 and TRBJ1-6, with 7 bases matching TRBD1. The germline gives CDR1 DFQATT, CDR2 SNEGSKA (reference sequence). V lost 2 bases, J lost 7 bases, and 11 bases stayed unmatched. The CDR3 is made up of 16 amino acids. CDR3: CSARKPGQRLNSPLHF. CDR3 nucleotide sequence: TGCAGTGCTAGAAAACCGGGACAGAGACTCAATTCACCCCTCCACTTT.

This clonotype showed up just a few times. This sequence joins TRBV28 and TRBJ2-7; either TRBD1 or TRBD2 may fit D (5 bases each). V lost 5 bases, J lost 0 bases, and 14 bases lay in between. CDR1 is MDHEN and CDR2 is SYDVKM in the germline V gene. The CDR3 covers 15 residues. CDR3 protein: CASSLLGTVSYEQYF. The CDR3 DNA reads as TGTGCCAGCAGTCTCCTCGGGACCGTCTCCTACGAGCAGTACTTC.

V and J are TRBV6-5 and TRBJ2-7; D possibly corresponds to TRBD2 (5 bases). The germline V gene encodes CDR1 MNHEY and CDR2 SVGAGI. CDR3 length: 14 residues. V lost 2 bases and J lost 2, with 10 bases in between. CDR3 in amino acids: CASSYSGLAYEQYF. DNA of the CDR3: TGTGCCAGCAGTTACAGCGGACTCGCCTACGAGCAGTACTTC.

This clonotype was detected ten times or more. Sequence at one end of the junction differs from germline and may be a read error. This chain links TRBV7-7 with TRBJ2-3; D is undetermined. Germline V gene lookup returns CDR1 SSHAT and CDR2 FNYEAQ (reference sequence). The length of the CDR3 is 15 residues. The CDR3 DNA is TGTGCTAGCAGCTTAGGACCCTCTAGCACAGATACGCAGTATTTT. It translates to CASSLGPSSTDTQYF.

This clonotype was counted ten times or more. The genes are TRBV4-1 and TRBJ1-2; D is possibly TRBD1 (5 bases). The V end lost 4 bases, the J end lost 4 bases, and 10 bases lay between the germline ends. Germline CDR1 and CDR2: MGHRA and YSYEKL. The CDR3 sequence is 13 residues long. CDR3 coding DNA: TGCGCCAGCAGCCCCAGAGACAGCTATGGCTACACCTTC. Protein sequence: CASSPRDSYGYTF.

The V gene is TRBV6-2 or TRBV6-3, the J gene TRBJ2-3; D tentatively reads TRBD1 or TRBD2 (5 bases each). This CDR3 spans 17 amino acids. The V end was cut by 6 bases, the J end by 3 bases, with 22 bases between. Germline loops: CDR1 MNHEY, CDR2 SVGEGT. CDR3: CASRPGPGLYYTDTQYF. CDR3 DNA: TGTGCCAGCAGACCGGGACCGGGTCTTTATTATACAGATACGCAGTATTTT.

This clonotype was seen many times. The rearrangement joins TRBV7-9 to TRBJ1-1, with D hard to call. V gave up 2 bases and J gave up 5 bases, with 12 bases separating them. Germline lookup yields CDR1 SEHNR and CDR2 FQNEAQ (reference sequence). The CDR3 spans 14 residues. The CDR3 loop reads CASSLTLSITEAFF. Here the CDR3 DNA reads TGTGCCAGCAGCTTAACCCTAAGTATAACTGAAGCTTTCTTT.

In this sample, this clonotype turned up many times. The chain recombines TRBV20-1 with TRBJ1-2; unclear D gene. Germline lookup yields CDR1 DFQATT and CDR2 SNEGSKA (reference sequence). The CDR3 is 10 residues long. Trimming pared 3 bases from V and 7 bases from J, leaving 6 bases between. DNA for the CDR3: TGCAGTGCTAGGCCCGTTGGCTACACCTTC. It translates to CSARPVGYTF.

This clonotype was observed a few times. V gene TRBV7-9 combines with J gene TRBJ1-1; D is ambiguous. Germline values: CDR1 SEHNR, CDR2 FQNEAQ (reference sequence). The CDR3 is made up of 15 amino acids. The V gene lost 5 bases and the J gene lost 4 bases, with 17 bases spanning the gap. The CDR3, as DNA: TGTGCCAGCAGCCCGGGAAGTCCGCGTACCACTGAAGCTTTCTTT. As protein: CASSPGSPRTTEAFF.

This clonotype was recorded many times. The CDR3 region is CASSFRTGEGNTEAFF. In nucleotides, the CDR3 is TGTGCCAGCAGCTTCAGGACAGGGGAGGGGAACACTGAAGCTTTCTTT. The rearrangement joins TRBV11-2 to TRBJ1-1; 9 nucleotides agree with TRBD1. Per germline, CDR1 SGHAT and CDR2 FQNNGV. This CDR3 comprises 16 residues. Trimming at V came to 3 bases and at J to 1 base, leaving 6 bases not matched to a gene.

The chain uses TRBV12-3 or TRBV12-4 and TRBJ1-2; D not resolved. Trimming took 5 bases from V and 11 from J, leaving 24 bases between them. This CDR3 has 15 residues. CDR3 bases: TGTGCCAGCAGTCCATTGAGCCCAAACCCCGGGAAGTACACCTTC. As protein: CASSPLSPNPGKYTF.

The V gene is TRBV3-1, the J gene TRBJ2-7; D not certain. V was cut by 2 bases and J by 2 bases, with 4 bases left in between. Germline loops: CDR1 LGHDT, CDR2 YNNKEL (reference sequence). This CDR3 has 12 amino acids. The chain's CDR3 is CASSQIAYEQYF. In DNA form, the CDR3 reads TGTGCCAGCAGCCAAATTGCCTACGAGCAGTACTTC.

This clonotype was observed a few times. The CDR3 sequence: CASSLALRGNEQFF. DNA of the CDR3: TGTGCCAGCAGCTTAGCCCTAAGAGGGAATGAGCAGTTCTTC. This chain uses TRBV7-2 with TRBJ2-1; D may be TRBD2 (5 bases). V dropped 0 bases and J dropped 7 bases, with 10 bases sitting between them. The CDR3 has 14 amino acids. Germline assignment: CDR1 SGHTA and CDR2 FQGNSA.

The chain couples TRBV12-3 or TRBV12-4 to TRBJ1-5, with D tentatively TRBD1 (5 bases). Trimming removed 3 bases at V and 2 bases at J, with 8 bases between. CDR3 size: 14 residues. The CDR3 spells CASSFLQGNQPQHF. The CDR3 DNA is TGTGCCAGCAGTTTTTTACAGGGCAATCAGCCCCAGCATTTT.

Points on this clonotype: This could be a read error, since a much larger clone is one nucleotide away. The chain is built from TRBV9 and TRBJ2-3; possible D gene TRBD1, 5 bases. Germline lookup yields CDR1 SGDLS and CDR2 YYNGEE. CDR3 size: 14 residues. The V end lost 3 bases, the J end lost 6 bases, and 14 bases lay between the germline ends. The CDR3 spells CASSGGHGADTQYF. DNA of the CDR3: TGTGCCAGCAGCGGAGGACATGGGGCGGATACGCAGTATTTT.

In its sample, this clonotype was seen many times. The rearrangement links TRBV4-3 to TRBJ2-2; tentatively, D is TRBD1 (6 bases). This CDR3 region has 13 residues. V lost 3 bases, J lost 11 bases, and 13 bases lay in between. Germline values: CDR1 LGHNA, CDR2 YSLEER. Written as DNA, the CDR3 is TGCGCCAGCAGCCAGGTCGACAGGACCGAGCTGTTTTTT. This gives the protein CASSQVDRTELFF.

The chain joins TRBV5-1 to TRBJ2-2; no clear D gene. From germline, CDR1 is SGHRS and CDR2 YFSETQ. The CDR3 is 15 amino acids. V was clipped by 1 base and J by 4 bases, with 11 bases between them. The CDR3 DNA reads as TGCGCCAGCAGCTTGCTTGAAATGGCCACCGGGGAGCTGTTTTTT. Its translation: CASSLLEMATGELFF.

This rearrangement joins TRBV5-1 to TRBJ2-3; TRBD2 matches 10 bases. Per the germline V gene, CDR1 is SGHRS and CDR2 is YFSETQ. J lost 0 bases, V lost 4 bases, and 8 bases had no gene match. This CDR3 has 17 residues. DNA for the CDR3: TGCGCCAGCAGCAGGGGACTAGCGAGGTCTAGCACAGATACGCAGTATTTT. Translating gives CASSRGLARSSTDTQYF.

The table lists this clonotype with a few counts. The rearrangement uses TRBV5-1 and TRBJ2-1; TRBD1 agrees at 8 bases. The V and J ends lost 3 bases and 9 bases, in that order; junction bases with no gene match: 11. This CDR3 is 15 amino acids long. CDR1 SGHRS and CDR2 YFSETQ come from the germline V gene. This chain's CDR3 is CASSSSGQGFSEQFF. CDR3 DNA sequence: TGCGCCAGCAGCTCCTCCGGACAGGGTTTCAGTGAGCAGTTCTTC.

The chain is built from TRBV28 and TRBJ2-1, with D hard to call. CDR3 length: 12 amino acids. The V gene lost 4 bases and the J gene lost 6 bases, with 7 bases spanning the gap. The germline V gene encodes CDR1 MDHEN and CDR2 SYDVKM. In nucleotides, the CDR3 is TGTGCCAGCAGTTCCAGCTTCAATGAGCAGTTCTTC. It encodes CASSSSFNEQFF.

This sequence joins TRBV6-2 or TRBV6-3 and TRBJ2-7; D might be TRBD1 (5 bases). The CDR3 spans 12 residues. V was shortened by 5 bases and J by 2 bases, with 7 bases between the two germline ends. CDR1 and CDR2 from the germline V gene are MNHEY and SVGEGT. CDR3 in DNA: TGTGCCAGCAGTAGACAGCCCTACGAGCAGTACTTC. This encodes CASSRQPYEQYF.

This clonotype has a count of ten or more. V usage is TRBV5-1 and J usage is TRBJ2-3; D uncertain. V lost 0 bases, J lost 5 bases, and 4 bases lay in between. The V gene's germline CDR1 is SGHRS and CDR2 YFSETQ. This CDR3 spans 12 amino acids. This chain's CDR3 is CASSLAGDTQYF. The CDR3 region has the DNA TGCGCCAGCAGCTTGGCTGGAGATACGCAGTATTTT.

V and J are TRBV7-2 and TRBJ2-7, with D perhaps assigned TRBD1 or TRBD2 (6 bases each). V lost 1 base to trimming and J lost 4 bases, with 8 bases between them. Germline V CDR1 and CDR2: SGHTA, FQGNSA. CDR3 size: 13 residues. The CDR3 sequence is CASSLVGGYEQYF. The CDR3 bases are TGTGCCAGCAGCTTAGTAGGGGGGTACGAGCAGTACTTC.

In this sample, this clonotype turned up many times. The rearrangement joins TRBV25-1 to TRBJ2-1, with 11 bases aligning to TRBD2. Trimming removed 6 bases from V and 4 bases from J; junction bases left unmatched: 8. CDR3 size: 16 residues. Germline-derived CDR1 and CDR2 are MGHDK and SYGVNS. CDR3 sequence reads: CASSLAGGLKYNEQFF. The CDR3 DNA is TGTGCCAGCAGCTTAGCGGGAGGGCTCAAATACAATGAGCAGTTCTTC.

This clonotype has ten or more counts. V is TRBV12-3 or TRBV12-4 and J is TRBJ1-5; 9 bases map to TRBD1. V trimming: 4 bases; J trimming: 7 bases; junction bases outside the gene matches: 11. The CDR3 runs to 16 residues. The CDR3 DNA reads TGTGCCAGCAGTTCCTCCGGGACAGGGAGAGGGCAGCCCCAGCATTTT. It yields the protein CASSSSGTGRGQPQHF.

A few counts support this clonotype. CDR3 in amino acids: CATSGQGTVNTGELFF. CDR3 nucleotide sequence: TGTGCCACCAGTGGACAGGGTACGGTGAACACCGGGGAGCTGTTTTTT. This chain connects TRBV24-1 to TRBJ2-2, with TRBD1 matching over 7 bases. V lost 5 bases and J lost 1; bases outside the gene matches: 6. Germline lookup yields CDR1 KGHDR and CDR2 SFDVKD. This CDR3 spans 16 amino acids.